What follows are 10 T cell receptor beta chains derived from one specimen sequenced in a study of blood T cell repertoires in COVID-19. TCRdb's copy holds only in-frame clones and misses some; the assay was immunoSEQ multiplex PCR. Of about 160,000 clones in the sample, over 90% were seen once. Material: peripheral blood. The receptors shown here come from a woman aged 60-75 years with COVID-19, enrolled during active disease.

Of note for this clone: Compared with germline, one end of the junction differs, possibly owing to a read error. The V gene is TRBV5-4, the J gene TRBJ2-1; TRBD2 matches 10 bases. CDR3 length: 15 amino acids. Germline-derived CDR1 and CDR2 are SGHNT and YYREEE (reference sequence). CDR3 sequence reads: CASSLASGGPPSWFF. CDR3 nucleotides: TGTGCCAGCAGTTTGGCTAGCGGGGGCCCCCCGAGCTGGTTCTTC.

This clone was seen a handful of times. CDR3 nucleotides: TGTGCCAGCAGCGGGACTAGCGGTTCCGGGGAGCTGTTTTTT. Amino acids: CASSGTSGSGELFF. V gene TRBV2 combines with J gene TRBJ2-2; 11 bases are shared with TRBD2. With 6 bases clipped from V and 6 bases from J, the junction kept 3 bases outside the gene matches. This CDR3 region has 14 residues. Looked up from germline, CDR1 is SNHLY and CDR2 is FYNNEI.

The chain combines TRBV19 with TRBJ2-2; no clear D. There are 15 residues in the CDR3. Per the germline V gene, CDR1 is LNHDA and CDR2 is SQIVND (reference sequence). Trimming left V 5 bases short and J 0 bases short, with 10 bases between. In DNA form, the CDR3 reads TGTGCCAGTAGTTCCTCTCCGGCGAACACCGGGGAGCTGTTTTTT. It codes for CASSSSPANTGELFF.

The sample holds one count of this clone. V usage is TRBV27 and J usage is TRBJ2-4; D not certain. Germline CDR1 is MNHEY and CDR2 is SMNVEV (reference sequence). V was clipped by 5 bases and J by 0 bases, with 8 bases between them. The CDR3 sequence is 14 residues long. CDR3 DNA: TGTGCCAGCAGTCCACGGTTAGCCAAAAACATTCAGTACTTC. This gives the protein CASSPRLAKNIQYF.

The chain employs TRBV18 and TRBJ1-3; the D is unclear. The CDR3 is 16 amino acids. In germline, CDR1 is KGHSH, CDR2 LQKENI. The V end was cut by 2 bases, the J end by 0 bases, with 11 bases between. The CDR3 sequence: CASSPVLISSGNTIYF. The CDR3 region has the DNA TGTGCCAGCTCACCAGTCCTGATCAGCTCTGGAAACACCATATATTTT.

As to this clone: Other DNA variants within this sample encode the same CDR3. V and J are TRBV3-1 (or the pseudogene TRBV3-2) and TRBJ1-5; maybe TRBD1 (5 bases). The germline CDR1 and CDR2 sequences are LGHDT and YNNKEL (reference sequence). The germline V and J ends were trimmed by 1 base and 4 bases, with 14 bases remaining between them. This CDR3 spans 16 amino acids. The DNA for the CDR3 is TGTGCCAGCAGCCAAGCCGGGACGGGGGGGAATCAGCCCCAGCATTTT. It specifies CASSQAGTGGNQPQHF.

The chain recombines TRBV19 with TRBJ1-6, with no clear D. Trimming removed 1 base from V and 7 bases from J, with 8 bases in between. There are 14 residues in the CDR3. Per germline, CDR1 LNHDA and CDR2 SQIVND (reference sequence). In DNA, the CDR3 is TGTGCCAGTAGTATAGTTGGCCTCAATTCACCCCTCCACTTT. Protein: CASSIVGLNSPLHF.

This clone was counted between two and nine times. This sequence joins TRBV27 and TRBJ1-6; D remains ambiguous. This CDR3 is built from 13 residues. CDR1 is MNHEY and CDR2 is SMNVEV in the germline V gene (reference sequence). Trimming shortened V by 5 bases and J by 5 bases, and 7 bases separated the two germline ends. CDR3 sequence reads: CASSQHNNSPLHF. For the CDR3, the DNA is TGTGCCAGCAGTCAACATAATAATTCACCCCTCCACTTT.

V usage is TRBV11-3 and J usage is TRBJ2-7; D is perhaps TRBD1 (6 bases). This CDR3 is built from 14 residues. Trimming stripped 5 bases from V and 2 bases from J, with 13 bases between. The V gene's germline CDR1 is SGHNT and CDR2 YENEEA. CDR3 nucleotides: TGTGCCAGCAGCCCCCGGGACAATCCCTACGAGCAGTACTTC. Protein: CASSPRDNPYEQYF. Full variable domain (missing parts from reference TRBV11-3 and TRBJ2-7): EAGVVQSPRYKIIEKKQPVAFWCNPISGHNTLYWYLQNLGQGPELLIRYENEEAVDDSQLPKDRFSAERLKGVDSTLKIQPAELGDSAVYLCASSPRDNPYEQYFGPGTRLTVT.

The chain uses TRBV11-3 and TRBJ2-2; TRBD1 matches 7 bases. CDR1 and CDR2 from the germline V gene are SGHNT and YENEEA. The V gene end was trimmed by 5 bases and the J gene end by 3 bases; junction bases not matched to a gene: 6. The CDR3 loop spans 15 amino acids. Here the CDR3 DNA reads TGTGCCAGCAGCCCCGGACAGGCCGACACCGGGGAGCTGTTTTTT. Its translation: CASSPGQADTGELFF.